This entry describes one TCR beta chain. These data originate in a study of blood T cell repertoires in COVID-19. For the study at large: The cDNA or gDNA used as material had been derived from T cells, B-cell-depleted T cells, or PBMCs.

Assay used: immunoSEQ multiplex PCR; TCRdb lists only in-frame clones, some missing. The sample yields 61,000 or so clones, 88% seen once. Trimming removed 1 base at V and 0 bases at J, with 13 bases between. The CDR3 is made up of 17 amino acids. Per germline, CDR1 SNHLY and CDR2 FYNNEI. The sample consisted of peripheral blood. The V and J genes are TRBV2 and TRBJ2-1, with D tentatively TRBD2 (6 bases). The sequence was collected from a woman aged 45-59 years with active or convalescent COVID-19. This CDR3 reads CASSEGFGRFSYNEQFF. The CDR3 coding sequence is TGTGCCAGCAGTGAAGGTTTTGGGAGGTTCTCCTACAATGAGCAGTTCTTC.